Listed below are T cell receptor beta chains from one sample, sequenced in a study of blood T cell repertoires in COVID-19. TCRdb's copy holds only in-frame clones and misses some; the assay was immunoSEQ multiplex PCR. The sample consists of roughly 410,000 clones, more than 70% of them appearing once. The source material was peripheral blood. These receptors all stem from an older woman with COVID-19, enrolled during active disease. Each CDR3 is given with its conserved first and last residue. The order of the fields is CDR3 length, J gene, clone size, V gene, D gene, CDR3 DNA, CDR3 protein. D genes are given only for firm matches. The listing skips clone size in some rows; elsewhere it reads once, few, many or a size class.

len: 14
j_gene: TRBJ1-2
abundance: NA
v_gene: TRBV5-1
d_gene: NA
CDR3nt: TGCGCCAGCAGCTTTACAGCGGGGAGCTATGGCTACACCTTC
CDR3aa: CASSFTAGSYGYTF

len: 14
j_gene: TRBJ2-7
abundance: few
v_gene: TRBV15
d_gene: TRBD1
CDR3nt: TGTGCCACCTCCTGGGACAGGGGGAAATACGAGCAGTACTTC
CDR3aa: CATSWDRGKYEQYF

len: 12
j_gene: TRBJ2-7
abundance: NA
v_gene: TRBV6-5
d_gene: NA
CDR3nt: TGTGCCACCGGGGGGCTTCGGCTCGAGCAGTACTTC
CDR3aa: CATGGLRLEQYF

len: 15
j_gene: TRBJ1-2
abundance: NA
v_gene: TRBV27
d_gene: NA
CDR3nt: TGTGCCAGCAGTTCAGACAGGTTGTATAACTATGGCTACACCTTC
CDR3aa: CASSSDRLYNYGYTF

len: 13
j_gene: TRBJ1-1
abundance: NA
v_gene: TRBV5-1
d_gene: NA
CDR3nt: TGCGCCAGCAGCTTAACGCGGGGAACTGAAGCTTTCTTT
CDR3aa: CASSLTRGTEAFF

len: 13
j_gene: TRBJ2-3
abundance: NA
v_gene: TRBV6-1
d_gene: NA
CDR3nt: TGTGCCAGCAGCTGGGACTTCACAGATACGCAGTATTTT
CDR3aa: CASSWDFTDTQYF

len: 14
j_gene: TRBJ1-1
abundance: few
v_gene: TRBV3-1/TRBV3-2
d_gene: NA
CDR3nt: TGTGCCAGCAGCCTACCGGGGGGAAACACTGAAGCTTTCTTT
CDR3aa: CASSLPGGNTEAFF

len: 12
j_gene: TRBJ2-7
abundance: NA
v_gene: TRBV2
d_gene: NA
CDR3nt: TGTGCCAGCAGCCTGAACGGCTACGAGCAGTACTTC
CDR3aa: CASSLNGYEQYF

len: 16
j_gene: TRBJ2-1
abundance: NA
v_gene: TRBV5-1
d_gene: NA
CDR3nt: TGCGCCAGCAGCTTGGCGGGCGGGGGCGCCTACAATGAGCAGTTCTTC
CDR3aa: CASSLAGGGAYNEQFF

len: 14
j_gene: TRBJ2-5
abundance: NA
v_gene: TRBV19
d_gene: NA
CDR3nt: TGTGCCGCTCGTGGGCAGGGAAAAGGAGAGACCCAGTACTTC
CDR3aa: CAARGQGKGETQYF

len: 14
j_gene: TRBJ2-3
abundance: NA
v_gene: TRBV7-3
d_gene: NA
CDR3nt: TGTGCCAGCTCTCGGGCGGGGCGCACAGATACGCAGTATTTT
CDR3aa: CASSRAGRTDTQYF

len: 16
j_gene: TRBJ1-4
abundance: NA
v_gene: TRBV5-6
d_gene: NA
CDR3nt: TGTGCCAGCAGCTCTTCCTTGGGAGGGGGGAATGAAAAACTGTTTTTT
CDR3aa: CASSSSLGGGNEKLFF

len: 14
j_gene: TRBJ2-1
abundance: NA
v_gene: TRBV19
d_gene: NA
CDR3nt: TGTGCCAGTAGTATTCACGGTACCCACAATGAGCAGTTCTTC
CDR3aa: CASSIHGTHNEQFF

len: 14
j_gene: TRBJ2-5
abundance: NA
v_gene: TRBV9
d_gene: NA
CDR3nt: TGTGCCAGCAGCGTAGGGTCAGGGCTAGAGACCCAGTACTTC
CDR3aa: CASSVGSGLETQYF

len: 15
j_gene: TRBJ2-1
abundance: NA
v_gene: TRBV4-1
d_gene: NA
CDR3nt: TGCGCCAGCAGCCACCTTATTACCTTAGGTGGAGGGCAGTTCTTC
CDR3aa: CASSHLITLGGGQFF

len: 14
j_gene: TRBJ2-5
abundance: once
v_gene: TRBV4-1
d_gene: TRBD2
CDR3nt: TGCGCCAGCAGCCCCACTAGCGGGGGGGAGACCCAGTACTTC
CDR3aa: CASSPTSGGETQYF

len: 16
j_gene: TRBJ2-7
abundance: NA
v_gene: TRBV9
d_gene: TRBD2
CDR3nt: TGTGCCAGCAGCGTAGAGGCTAGCGGGGCCTCCTACGAGCAGTACTTC
CDR3aa: CASSVEASGASYEQYF

len: 19
j_gene: TRBJ1-5
abundance: NA
v_gene: TRBV30
d_gene: TRBD1
CDR3nt: TGTGCCTGGAGTGTAGGGGGACAGGGTCGGCCATATAGCAATCAGCCCCAGCATTTT
CDR3aa: CAWSVGGQGRPYSNQPQHF

len: 13
j_gene: TRBJ1-3
abundance: NA
v_gene: TRBV18
d_gene: TRBD1
CDR3nt: TGTGCCAGCTCACCGGGACAGGCAAACACCATATATTTT
CDR3aa: CASSPGQANTIYF

len: 15
j_gene: TRBJ1-2
abundance: NA
v_gene: TRBV6-1
d_gene: TRBD1
CDR3nt: TGTGCCAGCAGTGAAAATTGGGACAGGAACTATGGCTACACCTTC
CDR3aa: CASSENWDRNYGYTF

len: 14
j_gene: TRBJ1-3
abundance: NA
v_gene: TRBV27
d_gene: NA
CDR3nt: TGTGCCAGTCGTAAGGGGATCTCTGGAAACACCATATATTTT
CDR3aa: CASRKGISGNTIYF

len: 14
j_gene: TRBJ2-2
abundance: NA
v_gene: TRBV6-5
d_gene: TRBD2
CDR3nt: TGTGCCAGCAGTCCTCCGGGAGGCACCGGGGAGCTGTTTTTT
CDR3aa: CASSPPGGTGELFF

len: 16
j_gene: TRBJ1-1
abundance: NA
v_gene: TRBV15
d_gene: NA
CDR3nt: TGTGCCACCAGCAGATCGCCGAGGGGGGGAGGGACTGAAGCTTTCTTT
CDR3aa: CATSRSPRGGGTEAFF

len: 15
j_gene: TRBJ1-4
abundance: NA
v_gene: TRBV6-6
d_gene: NA
CDR3nt: TGTGCCAGCAGTTACTCTGGCGGACATAATGAAAAACTGTTTTTT
CDR3aa: CASSYSGGHNEKLFF

len: 13
j_gene: TRBJ2-1
abundance: NA
v_gene: TRBV19
d_gene: NA
CDR3nt: TGTGCCAGTAGCCGGACTACCTACAATGAGCAGTTCTTC
CDR3aa: CASSRTTYNEQFF

len: 13
j_gene: TRBJ2-7
abundance: few
v_gene: TRBV3-1/TRBV3-2
d_gene: NA
CDR3nt: TGTGCCAGCAGACCTGGACATTCCTACGAGCAGTACTTC
CDR3aa: CASRPGHSYEQYF

len: 16
j_gene: TRBJ1-4
abundance: NA
v_gene: TRBV18
d_gene: NA
CDR3nt: TGTGCCAGCTCGCCTCGTGAGGGCTCGGGTAATGAAAAACTGTTTTTT
CDR3aa: CASSPREGSGNEKLFF

len: 14
j_gene: TRBJ1-1
abundance: NA
v_gene: TRBV7-2
d_gene: TRBD1
CDR3nt: TGTGCCAGCAGACCGGGACAGGGGCTGAGTGAAGCTTTCTTT
CDR3aa: CASRPGQGLSEAFF

len: 13
j_gene: TRBJ2-3
abundance: NA
v_gene: TRBV28
d_gene: TRBD2
CDR3nt: TGTGCCAGCACCAGCGGGGGCACAGATACGCAGTATTTT
CDR3aa: CASTSGGTDTQYF

len: 15
j_gene: TRBJ2-3
abundance: NA
v_gene: TRBV5-6
d_gene: TRBD2
CDR3nt: TGTGCCAGCAGCTATAGCGGGGCGAACACAGATACGCAGTATTTT
CDR3aa: CASSYSGANTDTQYF

len: 14
j_gene: TRBJ2-5
abundance: NA
v_gene: TRBV5-4
d_gene: TRBD1
CDR3nt: TGTGCCAGCCACGGACAGGGGCCGGAGGAGACCCAGTACTTC
CDR3aa: CASHGQGPEETQYF

len: 16
j_gene: TRBJ1-2
abundance: NA
v_gene: TRBV19
d_gene: TRBD1
CDR3nt: TGTGCCAGTAGGCTTACCGGGACAGGGAAGAACTATGGCTACACCTTC
CDR3aa: CASRLTGTGKNYGYTF

len: 15
j_gene: TRBJ2-1
abundance: once
v_gene: TRBV5-1
d_gene: TRBD2
CDR3nt: TGCGCCAGCAGCCCACTAGCGGGGGGGCAGGGTGAGCAGTTCTTC
CDR3aa: CASSPLAGGQGEQFF

len: 16
j_gene: TRBJ1-5
abundance: NA
v_gene: TRBV7-2
d_gene: NA
CDR3nt: TGTGCCAGCAGCCCTCAGCTGGCAGGGTCCAATCAGCCCCAGCATTTT
CDR3aa: CASSPQLAGSNQPQHF

len: 16
j_gene: TRBJ1-4
abundance: NA
v_gene: TRBV5-1
d_gene: TRBD1
CDR3nt: TGCGCCAGCAGCACACGGACAGGGGCAACTAATGAAAAACTGTTTTTT
CDR3aa: CASSTRTGATNEKLFF

len: 15
j_gene: TRBJ1-4
abundance: NA
v_gene: TRBV18
d_gene: NA
CDR3nt: TGTGCCAGCTCACCAAACCTATCCGGGGGTGAAAAACTGTTTTTT
CDR3aa: CASSPNLSGGEKLFF

len: 16
j_gene: TRBJ2-5
abundance: NA
v_gene: TRBV7-2
d_gene: TRBD2
CDR3nt: TGTGCCAGCAGCTTAGCGCTGGGCGGGGGCCAAGAGACCCAGTACTTC
CDR3aa: CASSLALGGGQETQYF

len: 16
j_gene: TRBJ2-3
abundance: NA
v_gene: TRBV6-1
d_gene: TRBD2
CDR3nt: TGTGCCAGCAGTGAATGGCGGGGGGGCAACCGAGATACGCAGTATTTT
CDR3aa: CASSEWRGGNRDTQYF

len: 15
j_gene: TRBJ2-6
abundance: NA
v_gene: TRBV28
d_gene: NA
CDR3nt: TGTGCCAGCAGTTCTGAGTCAATCGGGGCCAACGTCCTGACTTTC
CDR3aa: CASSSESIGANVLTF

len: 19
j_gene: TRBJ1-1
abundance: NA
v_gene: TRBV11-3
d_gene: NA
CDR3nt: TGTGCCAGCAGCCCCTGGGGAGGGGGAACACCTCCTATGAACACTGAAGCTTTCTTT
CDR3aa: CASSPWGGGTPPMNTEAFF

len: 17
j_gene: TRBJ1-3
abundance: NA
v_gene: TRBV9
d_gene: TRBD1
CDR3nt: TGTGCCAGCAGCCAAGGACAGGGCATCCGTAGAGGAAACACCATATATTTT
CDR3aa: CASSQGQGIRRGNTIYF

len: 17
j_gene: TRBJ2-5
abundance: NA
v_gene: TRBV15
d_gene: TRBD1
CDR3nt: TGTGCCACCAGCAGCCGCCAGGGGGCGGCGGGTCGAGAGACCCAGTACTTC
CDR3aa: CATSSRQGAAGRETQYF

len: 14
j_gene: TRBJ2-5
abundance: NA
v_gene: TRBV7-2
d_gene: NA
CDR3nt: TGTGCCAGCAGCTTATCCTACTCACAAGAGACCCAGTACTTC
CDR3aa: CASSLSYSQETQYF

len: 17
j_gene: TRBJ2-2
abundance: NA
v_gene: TRBV5-5
d_gene: TRBD2
CDR3nt: TGTGCCAGCAGCTTCGGGACTAGCGGGGTAGTGACCGGGGAGCTGTTTTTT
CDR3aa: CASSFGTSGVVTGELFF

len: 15
j_gene: TRBJ2-1
abundance: NA
v_gene: TRBV6-5
d_gene: TRBD2
CDR3nt: TGTGCCAGCAGTAGACTAGCGGTCTCGTCCAATGAGCAGTTCTTC
CDR3aa: CASSRLAVSSNEQFF

len: 15
j_gene: TRBJ2-1
abundance: NA
v_gene: TRBV6-5
d_gene: NA
CDR3nt: TGTGCCAGCAGTTATGGCCAGGGCTCCTACAATGAGCAGTTCTTC
CDR3aa: CASSYGQGSYNEQFF

len: 18
j_gene: TRBJ1-2
abundance: NA
v_gene: TRBV4-1
d_gene: TRBD1
CDR3nt: TGCGCCAGCAGCCACACATGGGGACAGGGGCCAGCTAACTATGGCTACACCTTC
CDR3aa: CASSHTWGQGPANYGYTF

len: 15
j_gene: TRBJ2-2
abundance: few
v_gene: TRBV4-1
d_gene: NA
CDR3nt: TGCGCCAGCAGCCCACAGTCCGGGAACACCGGGGAGCTGTTTTTT
CDR3aa: CASSPQSGNTGELFF

len: 13
j_gene: TRBJ2-5
abundance: NA
v_gene: TRBV5-1
d_gene: NA
CDR3nt: TGCGCCAGCAGCTTTTTCCAACAAGAGACCCAGTACTTC
CDR3aa: CASSFFQQETQYF

len: 18
j_gene: TRBJ2-7
abundance: NA
v_gene: TRBV23-1
d_gene: NA
CDR3nt: TGCGCCAGCAGTCGGAAGCGCCCAGAGGCCCACTTACACTACGAGCAGTACTTC
CDR3aa: CASSRKRPEAHLHYEQYF

len: 14
j_gene: TRBJ1-6
abundance: once
v_gene: TRBV6-5
d_gene: TRBD1
CDR3nt: TGTGCCAGCAGCGCCGGGACAGAGAATTCACCCCTCCACTTT
CDR3aa: CASSAGTENSPLHF

len: 14
j_gene: TRBJ1-6
abundance: NA
v_gene: TRBV7-9
d_gene: TRBD1
CDR3nt: TGTGCCAGCACCGCCGAAGACAGGGTATCACCCCTCCACTTT
CDR3aa: CASTAEDRVSPLHF

len: 15
j_gene: TRBJ2-4
abundance: NA
v_gene: TRBV7-2
d_gene: TRBD2
CDR3nt: TGTGCCAGCAGCTCAACTAGCGGGGCCCCTGTAATTCAGTACTTC
CDR3aa: CASSSTSGAPVIQYF

len: 18
j_gene: TRBJ2-5
abundance: NA
v_gene: TRBV28
d_gene: TRBD2
CDR3nt: TGTGCCAGCAGTCCATACGGGACTAGCGGGGGGGTGAAAGAGACCCAGTACTTC
CDR3aa: CASSPYGTSGGVKETQYF

len: 16
j_gene: TRBJ1-6
abundance: NA
v_gene: TRBV11-2
d_gene: TRBD1
CDR3nt: TGTGCCAGCAGCCTGGGACAGGGGAACTTCTGGTCACCCCTCCACTTT
CDR3aa: CASSLGQGNFWSPLHF